This TCR beta chain was sequenced for a study of cytomegalovirus exposure and HLA in healthy donors. Study context: Findings of an earlier analysis included around 100 million unique TCR beta sequences from 180 million or so T cells.

At the time of sampling, donors were nominally healthy, though unrecorded immune exposures were likely. The CDR3 loop spans 14 amino acids. The V gene end was trimmed by 4 bases and the J gene end by 1 base; junction bases not matched to a gene: 4. Germline-derived CDR1 and CDR2 are SGHRS and YFSETQ. Findings and limits, study-wide: When analyzed later, the rates of TCR association showed variation by HLA locus, with DRB1 the most and HLA-C the fewest. Under in vitro conditions, three CMV-associated chains were confirmed as specific for CMV antigens.

The PCR was carried out with 60 Vbeta primers and 13 Jbeta primers. Data came from immunoSEQ multiplex PCR; TCRdb stores just in-frame clones and leaves some out. The table counts around 190,000 clones; 0.75% to 1% lies in the top ten. As to this clone: Its antigen is currently unknown.

The receptor was isolated from a woman aged 25-40 years in good health and CMV-seropositive. The chain employs TRBV5-1 and TRBJ1-1; TRBD1 matches at 7 bases. Sample: PBMCs. The CDR3 reads CASSIGTENTEAFF. CDR3 nucleotide sequence: TGCGCCAGCAGCATCGGGACAGAGAACACTGAAGCTTTCTTT.